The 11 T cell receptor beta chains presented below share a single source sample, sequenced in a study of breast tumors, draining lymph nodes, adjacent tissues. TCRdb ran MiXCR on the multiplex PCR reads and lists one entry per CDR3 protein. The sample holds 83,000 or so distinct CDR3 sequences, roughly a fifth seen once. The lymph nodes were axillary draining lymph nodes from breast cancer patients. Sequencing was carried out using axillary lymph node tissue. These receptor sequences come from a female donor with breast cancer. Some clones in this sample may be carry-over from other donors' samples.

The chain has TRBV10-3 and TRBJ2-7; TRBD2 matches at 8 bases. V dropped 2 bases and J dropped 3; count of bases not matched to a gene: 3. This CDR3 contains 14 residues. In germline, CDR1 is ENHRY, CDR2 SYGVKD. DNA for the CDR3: TGTGCCATCAGTGAGAGCCTAGCGGGCTACGAGCAGTACTTC. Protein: CAISESLAGYEQYF.

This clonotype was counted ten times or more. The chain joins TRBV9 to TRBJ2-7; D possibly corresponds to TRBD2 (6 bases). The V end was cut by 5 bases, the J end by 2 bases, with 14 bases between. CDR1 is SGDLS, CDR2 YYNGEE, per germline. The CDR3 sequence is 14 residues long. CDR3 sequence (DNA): TGTGCCAGCAGTGCGACTAGTATGCCCTACGAGCAGTACTTC. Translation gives CASSATSMPYEQYF.

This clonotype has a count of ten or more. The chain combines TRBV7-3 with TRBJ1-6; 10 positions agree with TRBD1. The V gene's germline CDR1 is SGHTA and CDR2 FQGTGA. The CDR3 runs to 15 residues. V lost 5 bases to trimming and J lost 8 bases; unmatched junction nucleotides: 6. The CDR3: CASSRTGTGDSPLHF. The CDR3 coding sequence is TGTGCCAGCAGCCGTACCGGGACAGGGGATTCACCCCTCCACTTT.

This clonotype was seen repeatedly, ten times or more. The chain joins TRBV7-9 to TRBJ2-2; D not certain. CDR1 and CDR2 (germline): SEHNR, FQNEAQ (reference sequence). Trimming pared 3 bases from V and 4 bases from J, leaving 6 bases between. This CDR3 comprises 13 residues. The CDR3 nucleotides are TGTGCCAGCAGCTTTGGCGGCACCGGGGAGCTGTTTTTT. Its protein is CASSFGGTGELFF.

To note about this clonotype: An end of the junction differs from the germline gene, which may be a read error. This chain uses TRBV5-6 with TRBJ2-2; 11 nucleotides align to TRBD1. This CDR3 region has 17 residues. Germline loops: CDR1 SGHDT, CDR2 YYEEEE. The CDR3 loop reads CASSRTDRGPEHRGAVF. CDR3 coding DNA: TGTGCCAGCAGTAGGACGGACAGGGGGCCCGAACACCGGGGAGCTGTTTTT.

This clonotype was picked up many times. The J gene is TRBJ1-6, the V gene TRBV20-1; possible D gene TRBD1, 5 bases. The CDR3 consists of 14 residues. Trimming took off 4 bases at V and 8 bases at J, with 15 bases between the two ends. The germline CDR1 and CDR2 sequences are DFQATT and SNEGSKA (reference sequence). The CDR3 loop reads CSAIPGTRDSPLHF. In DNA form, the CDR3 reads TGCAGTGCTATCCCCGGGACGAGAGATTCACCCCTCCACTTT.

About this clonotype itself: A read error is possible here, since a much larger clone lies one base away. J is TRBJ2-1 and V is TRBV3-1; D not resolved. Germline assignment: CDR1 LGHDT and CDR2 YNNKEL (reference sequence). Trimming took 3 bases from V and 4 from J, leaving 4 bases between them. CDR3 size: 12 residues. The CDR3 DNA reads TGTGCCAGCAGCCACATATACAATGAGCAGTTCTTC. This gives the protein CASSHIYNEQFF.

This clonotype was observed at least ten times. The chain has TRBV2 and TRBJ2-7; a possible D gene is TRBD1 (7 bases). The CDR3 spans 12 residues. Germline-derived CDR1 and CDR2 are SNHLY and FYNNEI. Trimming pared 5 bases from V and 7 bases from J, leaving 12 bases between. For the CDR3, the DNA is TGTGCCAGCAGTACCGCAGGGGGGGAGCAGTACTTC. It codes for CASSTAGGEQYF. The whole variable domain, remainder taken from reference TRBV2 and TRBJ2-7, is EPEVTQTPSHQVTQMGQEVILRCVPISNHLYFYWYRQILGQKVEFLVSFYNNEISEKSEIFDDQFSVERPDGSNFTLKIRSTKLEDSAMYFCASSTAGGEQYFGPGTRLTVT.

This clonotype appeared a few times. The CDR3 bases are TGTGCCAGCAGTTTTCGGGGGCCAGCTGGCTACACCTTC. It encodes CASSFRGPAGYTF. The chain has TRBV28 and TRBJ1-2; D may be TRBD1 (6 bases). CDR1 and CDR2 (germline): MDHEN, SYDVKM. V lost 3 bases and J 7 bases, leaving 12 bases between the germline ends. The CDR3 totals 13 residues.

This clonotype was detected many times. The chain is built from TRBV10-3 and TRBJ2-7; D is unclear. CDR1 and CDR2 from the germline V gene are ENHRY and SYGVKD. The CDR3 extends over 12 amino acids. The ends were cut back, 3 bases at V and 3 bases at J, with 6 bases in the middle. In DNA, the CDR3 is TGTGCCATCAGTGATAAGGGCTACGAGCAGTACTTC. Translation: CAISDKGYEQYF.

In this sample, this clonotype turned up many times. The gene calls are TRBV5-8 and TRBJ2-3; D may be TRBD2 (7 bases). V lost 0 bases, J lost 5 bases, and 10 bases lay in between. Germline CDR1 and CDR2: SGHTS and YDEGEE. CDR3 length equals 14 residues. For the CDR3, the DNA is TGTGCCAGCAGCTTGGTGGGAGGGGGAGATACGCAGTATTTT. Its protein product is CASSLVGGGDTQYF.